This T cell receptor (beta chain) was sequenced in a study of human T cells and chemical hapten exposure. V was clipped by 6 bases and J by 4 bases; unmatched bases: 5. Germline values: CDR1 SQVTM, CDR2 ANQGSEA. The CDR3 runs to 14 residues. Time point reported: patch test 3, about 24 weeks after DPC sensitization. The treatment was: therapeutic diphenylcyclopropenone sensitization with weekly scalp DPC. Total RNA came from unfractionated whole blood. Ahead of each patch test application, blood was drawn. One entry per CDR3 protein, called by TCRdb with MiXCR from the RACE reads. The sample shows fewer than 40,000 distinct CDR3 sequences, about 13% of them seen only once.

This sequence joins TRBV29-1 and TRBJ1-5, with 11 bases lining up with TRBD1. The sample was whole blood, taken in connection with sensitization to the hapten diphenylcyclopropenone (DPC). This TCR was sampled from a woman aged 40 to 50 with alopecia areata. Some clones in this sample may be carry-over from other donors' samples. The CDR3 region has the DNA TGCAGCGTCCTGGGGACAGGGGGAAATCAGCCCCAGCATTTT. The encoded protein is CSVLGTGGNQPQHF. Combining the CDR3 with reference TRBV29-1 and TRBJ1-5 gives the whole variable domain SAVISQKPSRDICQRGTSLTIQCQVDSQVTMMFWYRQQPGQSLTLIATANQGSEATYESGFVIDKFPISRPNLTFSTLTVSNMSPEDSSIYLCSVLGTGGNQPQHFGDGTRLSIL.